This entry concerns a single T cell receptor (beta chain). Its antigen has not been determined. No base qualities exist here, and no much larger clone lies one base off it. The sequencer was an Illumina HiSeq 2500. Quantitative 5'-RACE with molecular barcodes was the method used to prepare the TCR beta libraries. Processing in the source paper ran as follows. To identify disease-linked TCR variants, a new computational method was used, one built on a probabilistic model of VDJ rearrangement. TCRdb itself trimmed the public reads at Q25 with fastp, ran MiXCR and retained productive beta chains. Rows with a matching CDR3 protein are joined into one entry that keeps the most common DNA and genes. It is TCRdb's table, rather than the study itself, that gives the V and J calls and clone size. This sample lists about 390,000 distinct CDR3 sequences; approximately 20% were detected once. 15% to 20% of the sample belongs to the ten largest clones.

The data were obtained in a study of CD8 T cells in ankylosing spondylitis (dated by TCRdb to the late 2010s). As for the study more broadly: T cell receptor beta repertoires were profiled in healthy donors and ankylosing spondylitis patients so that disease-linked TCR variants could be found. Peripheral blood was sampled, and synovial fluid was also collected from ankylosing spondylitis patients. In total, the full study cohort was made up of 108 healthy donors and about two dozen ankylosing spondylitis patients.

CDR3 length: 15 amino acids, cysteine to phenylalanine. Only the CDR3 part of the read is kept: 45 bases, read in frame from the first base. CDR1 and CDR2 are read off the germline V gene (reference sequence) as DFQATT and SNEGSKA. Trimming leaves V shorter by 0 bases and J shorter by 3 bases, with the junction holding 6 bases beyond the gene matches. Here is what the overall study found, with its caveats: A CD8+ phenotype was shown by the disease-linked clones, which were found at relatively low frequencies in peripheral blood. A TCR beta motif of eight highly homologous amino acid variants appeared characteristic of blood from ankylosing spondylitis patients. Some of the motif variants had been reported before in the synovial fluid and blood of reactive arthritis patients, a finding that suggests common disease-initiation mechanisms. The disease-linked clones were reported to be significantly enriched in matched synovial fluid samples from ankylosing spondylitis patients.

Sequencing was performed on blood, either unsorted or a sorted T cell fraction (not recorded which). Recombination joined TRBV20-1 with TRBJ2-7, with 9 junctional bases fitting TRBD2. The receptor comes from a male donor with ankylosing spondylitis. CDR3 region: CSAREPAGGFYEQYF. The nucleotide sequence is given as TGCAGTGCTAGAGAGCCAGCGGGGGGTTTCTACGAGCAGTACTTC.